The sequence of this T cell receptor (beta chain) was determined in a study of T cell repertoires in cytomegalovirus infection. About the research overall: Recently identified HLA-C-restricted CMV epitopes were used, and well-studied HLA-B-restricted CMV epitopes were used as well. Signatures in public TCR beta sequences pointed to both CMV infection and matching HLA type.

The CDR3 sequence is 15 residues long. Germline V lookup: CDR1 SGHRS, CDR2 YFSETQ. The V and J ends lost 0 bases and 4 bases respectively, with 13 bases between them. TCRdb used MiXCR to reprocess the reads, holding one entry per CDR3 protein. The table records about 770,000 distinct CDR3 sequences, about 29% of them present only once. About this clonotype itself: Its target is not known.

The study's findings and limits: HLA-C-restricted TCR beta clonotypes specific for CMV led the ex vivo response. The cumulative frequency of public TCR beta families distinguished individuals who carried CMV together with the relevant HLA.

This receptor was identified in a human donor in good health (CMV status not recorded). Some clones in this sample may be carry-over from other donors' samples. The sample consisted of cultured CD8+ T cells from PBMCs, taken from culture after CMV antigen stimulation. The V and J genes are TRBV5-1 and TRBJ1-1; TRBD1 might be the D (6 bases). CDR3 amino acids: CASSLAGRGSTEAFF. The CDR3 DNA reads TGCGCCAGCAGCTTGGCGGGCAGGGGTTCCACTGAAGCTTTCTTT.